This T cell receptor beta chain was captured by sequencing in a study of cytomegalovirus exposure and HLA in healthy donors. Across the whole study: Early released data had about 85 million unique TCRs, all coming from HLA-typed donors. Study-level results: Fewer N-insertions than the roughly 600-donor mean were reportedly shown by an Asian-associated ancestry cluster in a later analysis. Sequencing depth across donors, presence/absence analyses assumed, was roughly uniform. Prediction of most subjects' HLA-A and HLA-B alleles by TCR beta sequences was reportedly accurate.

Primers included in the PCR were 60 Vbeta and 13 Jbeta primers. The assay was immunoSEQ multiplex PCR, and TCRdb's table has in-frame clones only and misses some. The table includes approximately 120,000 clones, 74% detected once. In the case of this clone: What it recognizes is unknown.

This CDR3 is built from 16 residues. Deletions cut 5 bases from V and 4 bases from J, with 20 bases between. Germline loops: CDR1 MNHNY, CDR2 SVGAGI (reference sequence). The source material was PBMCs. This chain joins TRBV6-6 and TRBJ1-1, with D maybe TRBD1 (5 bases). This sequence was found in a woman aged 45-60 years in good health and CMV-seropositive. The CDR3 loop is CASSPPGRDSGTEAFF. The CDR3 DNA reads TGTGCCAGCAGTCCCCCAGGGCGGGACTCTGGCACTGAAGCTTTCTTT.